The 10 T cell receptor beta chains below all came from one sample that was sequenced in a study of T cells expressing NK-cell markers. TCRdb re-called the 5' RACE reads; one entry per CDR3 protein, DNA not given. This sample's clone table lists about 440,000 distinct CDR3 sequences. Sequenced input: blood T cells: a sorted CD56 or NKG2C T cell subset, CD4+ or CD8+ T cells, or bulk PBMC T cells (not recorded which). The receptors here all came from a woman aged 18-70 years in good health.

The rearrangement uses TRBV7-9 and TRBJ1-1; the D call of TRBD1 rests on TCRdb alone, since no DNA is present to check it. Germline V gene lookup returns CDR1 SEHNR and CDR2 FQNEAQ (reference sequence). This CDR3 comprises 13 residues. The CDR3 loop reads CASSLGQGFGAFF.

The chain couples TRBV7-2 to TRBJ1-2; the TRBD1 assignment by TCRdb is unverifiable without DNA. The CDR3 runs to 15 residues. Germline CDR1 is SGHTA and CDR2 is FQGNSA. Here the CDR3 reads CASRPRGAAIYGYTF.

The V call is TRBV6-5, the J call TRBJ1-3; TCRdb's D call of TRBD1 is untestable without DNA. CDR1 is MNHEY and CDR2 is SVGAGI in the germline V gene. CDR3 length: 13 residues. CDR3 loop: CASSSEGMKTIYF.

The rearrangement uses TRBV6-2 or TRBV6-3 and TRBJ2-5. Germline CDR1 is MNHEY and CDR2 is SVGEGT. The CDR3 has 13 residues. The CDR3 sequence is CASSKWAEETQYF.

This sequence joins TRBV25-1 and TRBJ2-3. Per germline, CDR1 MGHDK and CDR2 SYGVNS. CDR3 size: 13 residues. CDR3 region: CASSDLERSPQYF.

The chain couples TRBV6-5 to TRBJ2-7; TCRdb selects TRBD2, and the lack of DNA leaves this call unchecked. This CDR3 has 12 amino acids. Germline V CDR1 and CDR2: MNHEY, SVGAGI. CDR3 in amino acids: CASRARSYEQYF.

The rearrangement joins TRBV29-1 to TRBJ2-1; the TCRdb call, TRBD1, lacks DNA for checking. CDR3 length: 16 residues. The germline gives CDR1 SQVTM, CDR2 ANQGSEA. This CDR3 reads CSVGGRTVSSYNEQFF.

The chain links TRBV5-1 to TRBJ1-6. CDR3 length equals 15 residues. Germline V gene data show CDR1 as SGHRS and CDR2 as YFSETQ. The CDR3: CASSIGEAYNSPLHF.

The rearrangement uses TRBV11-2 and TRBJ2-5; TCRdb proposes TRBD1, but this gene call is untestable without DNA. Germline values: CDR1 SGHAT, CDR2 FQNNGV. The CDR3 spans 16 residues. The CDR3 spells CASSLLSGPATETQYF.

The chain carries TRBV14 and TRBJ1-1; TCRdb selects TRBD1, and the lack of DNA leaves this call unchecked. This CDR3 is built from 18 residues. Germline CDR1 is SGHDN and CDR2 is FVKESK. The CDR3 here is CASSQDPRGQGAVTEAFF.